Below are 23 T cell receptor beta chains sequenced from a single sample in a study of T-cell memory formation after mild COVID-19. TCRdb re-derived calls from the 5' RACE reads in MiXCR, one entry per CDR3 protein. Here the sample spans 90,000 to 120,000 distinct CDR3 sequences, approximately 14% being singletons. Sequenced input: PBMCs or a T cell subset sorted from them (not recorded which). Every receptor here comes from a man aged 18-30 years who had mild COVID-19 (a few samples of this study predate the infection). Cell type and time point are not known.

This chain joins TRBV7-8 and TRBJ2-1; no definite D call. V lost 5 bases, J lost 9 bases, and 20 bases lay in between. Germline CDR1 and CDR2: SGHVS and FQNEAQ. The CDR3 contains 15 residues. The CDR3 protein is CASSHDAVKVGEQFF. The CDR3 DNA reads as TGTGCCAGCAGCCACGATGCGGTAAAAGTCGGTGAGCAGTTCTTC.

This chain uses TRBV5-6 with TRBJ2-3; D is unclear. The CDR3 is 14 residues long. Germline V gene lookup returns CDR1 SGHDT and CDR2 YYEEEE. The V gene lost 2 bases and the J gene lost 6 bases, with 13 bases spanning the gap. Written as DNA, the CDR3 is TGTGCCAGCAGCTTTGGGTCGACCGTGGATACGCAGTATTTT. Its translation: CASSFGSTVDTQYF.

This clonotype was counted a few times. The chain uses TRBV12-3 or TRBV12-4 and TRBJ2-1; TRBD2 matches 8 bases. V shed 7 bases, J shed 3 bases, and the junction held 14 bases outside the gene matches. The CDR3 contains 17 residues. CDR3 DNA sequence: TGTGCCAGCACCCAGACTCGGGGGGGGGCCGTCTACAATGAGCAGTTCTTC. It yields the protein CASTQTRGGAVYNEQFF.

This clonotype was counted at least ten times. This sequence joins TRBV5-1 and TRBJ2-1, with 7 bases lining up with TRBD1. Germline CDR1 reads SGHRS; CDR2 reads YFSETQ. This CDR3 region has 18 residues. The V segment lost 0 bases and the J segment 0 bases; nucleotides outside the gene matches: 9. For the CDR3, the DNA is TGCGCCAGCAGCTTGGTCCTACAGGGGTCGAGCTCCTACAATGAGCAGTTCTTC. Translation: CASSLVLQGSSSYNEQFF. The whole variable domain, remainder taken from reference TRBV5-1 and TRBJ2-1, is KAGVTQTPRYLIKTRGQQVTLSCSPISGHRSVSWYQQTPGQGLQFLFEYFSETQRNKGNFPGRFSGRQFSNSRSEMNVSTLELGDSALYLCASSLVLQGSSSYNEQFFGPGTRLTVL.

This clonotype has only a few counts. V is TRBV24-1 and J is TRBJ2-5, with 12 bases aligning to TRBD2. Germline V lookup: CDR1 KGHDR, CDR2 SFDVKD. J gave up 3 bases and V 3 bases, and 1 base lay outside the gene matches. The CDR3 has 15 residues. The DNA of the CDR3 is TGTGCCACCAGTGATCGACTAGCGGGGGAAGAGACCCAGTACTTC. It specifies CATSDRLAGEETQYF.

This clonotype has a handful of counts. This rearrangement joins TRBV7-6 to TRBJ2-3; no reliable D call. Trimming took off 1 base at V and 1 base at J, with 9 bases between the two ends. CDR1 is SGHVS and CDR2 is FNYEAQ in the germline V gene. The CDR3 sequence is 15 residues long. The CDR3 nucleotides read TGTGCCAGCAGCTTAGGACATTTTGGCACAGATACGCAGTATTTT. It codes for CASSLGHFGTDTQYF.

This chain's CDR3 is CSASGWRGGASTDTQYF. In DNA form, the CDR3 reads TGCAGTGCTAGTGGATGGCGCGGGGGGGCTAGCACAGATACGCAGTATTTT. This chain links TRBV20-1 with TRBJ2-3; the match to TRBD2 covers 9 bases. CDR3 size: 17 residues. V gave up 3 bases and J gave up 0 bases; unmatched junction bases: 10. Germline lookup yields CDR1 DFQATT and CDR2 SNEGSKA (reference sequence).

This clonotype has a handful of counts. The chain has TRBV12-5 and TRBJ2-7; D tentatively reads TRBD1 or TRBD2 (7 bases each). With 5 bases removed from V and 6 bases from J, the gap between germline ends came to 14 bases. Germline-derived CDR1 and CDR2 are LGHNT and FRNRAP. The CDR3 length is 13 residues. The CDR3 sequence: CASGQGGAGEQYF. The CDR3 DNA reads as TGTGCTAGTGGTCAGGGGGGGGCGGGCGAGCAGTACTTC. The full variable domain, with the rest looked up from reference TRBV12-5 and TRBJ2-7, is DARVTQTPRHKVTEMGQEVTMRCQPILGHNTVFWYRQTMMQGLELLAYFRNRAPLDDSGMPKDRFSAEMPDATLATLKIQPSEPRDSAVYFCASGQGGAGEQYFGPGTRLTVT.

This chain connects TRBV6-5 to TRBJ1-2, with D unclear. Germline V CDR1 and CDR2: MNHEY, SVGAGI. The CDR3 contains 15 residues. The ends were cut back, 2 bases at V and 0 bases at J, with 10 bases in the middle. In DNA form, the CDR3 reads TGTGCCAGCAGTTACACGGCTCGATCTAACTATGGCTACACCTTC. It yields the protein CASSYTARSNYGYTF.

The chain uses TRBV4-1 and TRBJ2-7; 7 bases are a match to TRBD2. Germline loops: CDR1 MGHRA, CDR2 YSYEKL. The CDR3 extends over 13 amino acids. V shed 4 bases and J 3 bases; nucleotides not matched to a gene: 3. CDR3 residues: CASSPSGDYEQYF. CDR3 nucleotide sequence: TGCGCCAGCAGCCCCAGCGGGGACTACGAGCAGTACTTC.

This chain joins TRBV29-1 and TRBJ2-3; D is tentatively TRBD1 or TRBD2 (5 bases each). The CDR3 totals 14 residues. The germline V gene encodes CDR1 SQVTM and CDR2 ANQGSEA. The V end lost 3 bases, the J end lost 2 bases, and 12 bases lay between the germline ends. The chain's CDR3 is CSVDGTGTTDTQYF. The CDR3 DNA reads as TGCAGCGTTGACGGCACTGGGACCACAGATACGCAGTATTTT.

The chain carries TRBV4-1 and TRBJ2-5; a possible D gene is TRBD2 (6 bases). The germline V gene has CDR1 MGHRA and CDR2 YSYEKL. The CDR3 runs to 15 residues. V was shortened by 4 bases and J by 1 base, with 13 bases between the two germline ends. The CDR3 DNA sequence: TGCGCCAGCAGCCCCCAGGTGACTAGCCAAGAGACCCAGTACTTC. Translating it yields CASSPQVTSQETQYF.

This chain joins TRBV5-1 and TRBJ2-2; D uncertain. The CDR3 covers 13 residues. Per the germline V gene, CDR1 is SGHRS and CDR2 is YFSETQ. V was shortened by 0 bases and J by 5 bases, with 5 bases between the two germline ends. The CDR3 here is CASSLVTTGELFF. CDR3 nucleotide sequence: TGCGCCAGCAGCTTGGTTACAACCGGGGAGCTGTTTTTT.

The sample holds a few counts of this clonotype. The chain employs TRBV6-2 or TRBV6-3 and TRBJ2-7, with D unclear. CDR3 length: 14 amino acids. Germline-derived CDR1 and CDR2 are MNHEY and SVGEGT. Trimming stripped 0 bases from V and 6 bases from J, with 12 bases between. CDR3 sequence (DNA): TGTGCCAGCAGTTACTCATCGGCAGGCGGCGAGCAGTACGTC. It yields the protein CASSYSSAGGEQYV.

The CDR3: CASSKGLAGGLGTQYF. As DNA, the CDR3 is TGTGCCAGCAGTAAGGGACTAGCGGGGGGGCTGGGGACCCAGTACTTC. The rearrangement joins TRBV12-3 or TRBV12-4 to TRBJ2-5; TRBD2 matches 16 bases. V lost 5 bases to trimming and J lost 7 bases; unmatched junction nucleotides: 7. There are 16 residues in the CDR3.

The V gene is TRBV11-2, the J gene TRBJ2-3; 10 bases match TRBD2. The J segment lost 3 bases and the V segment lost 5 bases, leaving 14 bases of the junction unmatched. The CDR3 is 18 amino acids. CDR1 is SGHAT and CDR2 is FQNNGV in the germline V gene. The CDR3 bases are TGTGCCAGCAGCCCTAGCCTAGCGGGGGTTCAAGTGACAGATACGCAGTATTTT. It translates to CASSPSLAGVQVTDTQYF.

This clonotype has just a few counts. CDR3: CASSWTDSYNEQFF. The DNA of the CDR3 is TGCGCCAGCAGCTGGACGGACTCCTACAATGAGCAGTTCTTC. The chain couples TRBV5-1 to TRBJ2-1; D remains ambiguous. The length of the CDR3 is 14 residues. Germline V lookup: CDR1 SGHRS, CDR2 YFSETQ. The ends were cut back, 3 bases at V and 0 bases at J, with 7 bases in the middle.

This clonotype was counted a few times. This chain connects TRBV10-3 to TRBJ1-4; D not resolved. The CDR3 runs to 15 residues. Germline-derived CDR1 and CDR2 are ENHRY and SYGVKD. Between the trimmed V and J ends, which lost 3 bases and 6 bases, there was a span of 14 bases. In DNA form, the CDR3 reads TGTGCCATCAGTGATGCGGACTCCGGGGATGAAAAACTGTTTTTT. Amino acids: CAISDADSGDEKLFF.

This clonotype was counted between two and nine times. The chain recombines TRBV29-1 with TRBJ2-5; TRBD1 or TRBD2 may be the D gene (5 bases each). Trimming shortened V by 1 base and J by 5 bases, and 17 bases separated the two germline ends. The CDR3 runs to 15 residues. CDR1 is SQVTM and CDR2 is ANQGSEA in the germline V gene. CDR3 nucleotide sequence: TGCAGCGTTGAAGCCAGGGCGGGCGGATTGGAGACCCAGTACTTC. Protein: CSVEARAGGLETQYF.

The V gene is TRBV7-9, the J gene TRBJ2-2; 8 positions match TRBD1. Germline CDR1 reads SEHNR; CDR2 reads FQNEAQ (reference sequence). J was trimmed by 5 bases and V by 10 bases; bases with no gene match: 9. The CDR3 is made up of 14 amino acids. The CDR3 region has the DNA TGTGCCATCGAACAGGGGGGAGGAACCGGGGAGCTGTTTTTT. It encodes CAIEQGGGTGELFF.

This clonotype has just a few counts. This chain joins TRBV20-1 and TRBJ1-1; D is uncertain. CDR3 size: 15 residues. The germline V gene encodes CDR1 DFQATT and CDR2 SNEGSKA (reference sequence). Deletions cut 0 bases from V and 11 bases from J, with 22 bases between. The CDR3 DNA sequence: TGCAGTGCTAGAGATGAGCTCACCCCCAAAACCTGGGCTTTCTTT. Amino acid sequence: CSARDELTPKTWAFF.

This clonotype was counted between two and nine times. The CDR3 DNA is TGCAGCGTTGAGGGCAGCGCACCTGGCTACACCTTC. It translates to CSVEGSAPGYTF. The rearrangement uses TRBV29-1 and TRBJ1-2; D not resolved. The germline V and J ends were trimmed by 3 bases and 7 bases, with 12 bases remaining between them. The CDR3 sequence is 12 residues long. Per germline, CDR1 SQVTM and CDR2 ANQGSEA.

Only a few counts were recorded for this clonotype. The chain uses TRBV29-1 and TRBJ1-1, with D possibly TRBD1 on 5 matching bases. The CDR3 length is 11 residues. Germline values: CDR1 SQVTM, CDR2 ANQGSEA. Trimming took 4 bases from V and 3 from J, leaving 6 bases between them. This CDR3 reads CSVVRDTEAFF. CDR3 DNA: TGCAGCGTTGTCAGGGACACTGAAGCTTTCTTT.